This is a list of T cell receptor beta chains from one sample in a study of cytomegalovirus exposure and HLA in healthy donors. The assay was immunoSEQ multiplex PCR, and TCRdb's table has in-frame clones only and misses some. The sample lists 80,000 to 100,000 clones, about 90% occurring once. The specimen sequenced was PBMCs. The receptors here all came from a man younger than 30 in good health and CMV-seropositive. CDR3s include the opening cysteine and the closing phenylalanine or tryptophan. D genes are given only for firm matches. The listing skips clone size in some rows; elsewhere it reads once, few, many or a size class.

>TRBV2|16|TRBD2|TRBJ2-3|NA
CASSEGSGLSTDTQYF
TGTGCCAGCAGTGAGGGTAGCGGGCTTAGCACAGATACGCAGTATTTT
>TRBV7-9|16|NA|TRBJ2-7|NA
CASSLVLSTADYEQYF
TGTGCCAGCAGCTTAGTCCTAAGCACGGCGGACTACGAGCAGTACTTC
>TRBV9|16|TRBD2|TRBJ2-3|NA
CASSVSPSGGTDTQYF
TGTGCCAGCAGCGTCTCCCCTAGCGGTGGCACAGATACGCAGTATTTT
>TRBV7-2|14|TRBD1|TRBJ1-1|few
CASSFGQGRTEAFF
TGTGCCAGCAGCTTCGGACAGGGGAGAACTGAAGCTTTCTTT
>TRBV15|15|TRBD2|TRBJ2-1|NA
CATGSGSRYYNEQFF
TGTGCCACCGGCAGCGGGAGTAGGTACTACAATGAGCAGTTCTTC
>TRBV27|15|NA|TRBJ1-2|NA
CASSLSPGVGYGYTF
TGTGCCAGCAGTTTATCGCCGGGGGTCGGCTATGGCTACACCTTC
>TRBV6-5|14|NA|TRBJ2-7|few
CASSYYGQTYEQYF
TGTGCCAGCAGTTACTACGGACAGACTTACGAGCAGTACTTC
>TRBV6-1|16|NA|TRBJ1-3|NA
CASSAGGTQIRSTIYF
TGTGCCAGCAGTGCGGGGGGGACCCAAATAAGGAGCACCATATATTTT
>TRBV4-3|14|NA|TRBJ2-1|NA
CASSQDQGAQKQFF
TGCGCCAGCAGCCAAGATCAGGGCGCTCAAAAGCAGTTCTTC
>TRBV5-5|15|TRBD1|TRBJ2-2|NA
CASSPGTANTGELFF
TGTGCCAGCAGCCCCGGGACAGCGAACACCGGGGAGCTGTTTTTT
>TRBV10-3|12|NA|TRBJ2-7|few
CAISDLQSEQYF
TGTGCCATCAGTGACCTACAGAGCGAGCAGTACTTC
>TRBV29-1|12|NA|TRBJ1-2|NA
CSAWNYDYGYTF
TGCAGCGCATGGAACTATGACTATGGCTACACCTTC
>TRBV7-9|14|NA|TRBJ1-2|NA
CASSPSGGNYGYTF
TGTGCCAGCAGCCCCTCCGGGGGGAACTATGGCTACACCTTC
>TRBV16|13|NA|TRBJ2-7|NA
CASSRLLIYEQYF
TGTGCCAGCAGTCGACTCTTGATCTACGAGCAGTACTTC
>TRBV9|18|NA|TRBJ2-3|NA
CASSVEGGSGDSTDTQYF
TGTGCCAGCAGCGTAGAAGGTGGTAGCGGAGACAGCACAGATACGCAGTATTTT
>TRBV27|14|NA|TRBJ1-5|NA
CASSNRVLDQPQHF
TGTGCCAGCAGTAACAGGGTTCTAGATCAGCCCCAGCATTTT
>TRBV4-3|16|TRBD1|TRBJ1-2|NA
CASSQARQGAIYGYTF
TGCGCCAGCAGCCAAGCTAGACAGGGGGCAATCTATGGCTACACCTTC
>TRBV5-4|13|TRBD1|TRBJ2-7|once
CASSQGTGNEQYF
TGTGCCAGCAGCCAAGGGACAGGGAACGAGCAGTACTTC
>TRBV21-1|14|NA|TRBJ2-7|NA
CASSIPGRCYEQYF
TGTGCCAGCAGCATCCCAGGGCGGTGCTACGAGCAGTACTTC
>TRBV9|12|NA|TRBJ2-2|NA
CASSVQTGELFF
TGTGCCAGCAGCGTCCAAACCGGGGAGCTGTTTTTT
>TRBV7-2|16|TRBD1|TRBJ2-2|NA
CASRAGTGSFTGELFF
TGTGCCAGCAGAGCCGGGACAGGGAGTTTCACCGGGGAGCTGTTTTTT
>TRBV7-2|16|TRBD2|TRBJ2-7|NA
CASSSPGLAPVHEQYF
TGTGCCAGCAGCTCCCCGGGACTAGCGCCGGTGCACGAGCAGTACTTC
>TRBV9|12|NA|TRBJ2-5|NA
CASSVEEETQYF
TGTGCCAGCAGCGTAGAAGAGGAGACCCAGTACTTC
>TRBV28|16|NA|TRBJ2-3|NA
CASSPPRGSGTDTQYF
TGTGCCAGCAGTCCCCCGAGAGGGTCGGGCACAGATACGCAGTATTTT
>TRBV11-2|16|TRBD2|TRBJ2-1|NA
CASRPPGLAIDNEQFF
TGTGCCAGCAGACCGCCGGGACTAGCGATCGACAATGAGCAGTTCTTC
>TRBV4-3|16|NA|TRBJ2-3|NA
CASSQEVGASTDTQYF
TGCGCCAGCAGCCAAGAGGTGGGGGCTAGCACAGATACGCAGTATTTT
>TRBV9|14|NA|TRBJ1-1|NA
CASSPYRANTEAFF
TGTGCCAGCAGCCCCTACAGGGCGAACACTGAAGCTTTCTTT
>TRBV7-8|13|NA|TRBJ2-7|NA
CASSAGQRYEQYF
TGTGCCAGCAGCGCGGGACAGCGCTACGAGCAGTACTTC
>TRBV7-9|18|TRBD1|TRBJ2-5|NA
CASSLALTGTGVSETQYF
TGTGCCAGCAGCTTAGCTTTAACCGGGACAGGGGTTTCAGAGACCCAGTACTTC
>TRBV27|15|NA|TRBJ2-3|NA
CASRWRAVTTDTQYF
TGTGCCAGCAGATGGAGGGCCGTTACCACAGATACGCAGTATTTT
>TRBV11-2|16|TRBD2|TRBJ2-2|few
CASMSLATSDAGELFF
TGTGCCAGCATGTCCCTGGCGACTAGCGACGCCGGGGAGCTGTTTTTT
>TRBV7-2|17|TRBD2|TRBJ2-1|NA
CASSLASFGGRGNEQFF
TGTGCCAGCAGCTTAGCGAGTTTTGGCGGGAGGGGCAATGAGCAGTTCTTC
>TRBV19|13|TRBD2|TRBJ2-7|NA
CASSSTSGYEQYF
TGTGCCAGTAGTTCGACTAGCGGCTACGAGCAGTACTTC
>TRBV19|14|NA|TRBJ1-5|NA
CASSISQGNQPQHF
TGTGCCAGTAGTATATCTCAGGGCAATCAGCCCCAGCATTTT
>TRBV6-1|14|NA|TRBJ1-2|NA
CASSEADSYYGYTF
TGTGCCAGCAGTGAAGCCGACAGCTACTATGGCTACACCTTC
>TRBV29-1|17|TRBD2|TRBJ2-1|NA
CSAYGTSRRSSYNEQFF
TGCAGCGCCTACGGGACTAGCCGACGGAGCTCCTACAATGAGCAGTTCTTC
>TRBV5-1|14|TRBD1|TRBJ1-1|NA
CASSRQGGDTEAFF
TGCGCCAGCAGTCGACAGGGGGGGGACACTGAAGCTTTCTTT
>TRBV7-9|14|TRBD1|TRBJ2-5|NA
CASSSYDRGETQYF
TGTGCCAGCAGCTCCTATGACAGGGGGGAGACCCAGTACTTC
>TRBV10-3|15|NA|TRBJ1-3|NA
CAISESLSSGNTIYF
TGTGCCATCAGTGAAAGCCTTAGCTCTGGAAACACCATATATTTT
>TRBV7-2|14|NA|TRBJ2-3|NA
CASSLAGNTDTQYF
TGTGCCAGCAGCTTGGCGGGGAACACAGATACGCAGTATTTT
>TRBV4-1|17|TRBD2|TRBJ2-2|NA
CASSQVTLRGGTGELFF
TGCGCCAGCAGCCAAGTCACGTTGAGGGGAGGGACCGGGGAGCTGTTTTTT
>TRBV9|15|NA|TRBJ2-7|NA
CASSVSPDRRREQYF
TGTGCCAGCAGCGTATCCCCAGACAGGCGGAGGGAGCAGTACTTC
>TRBV7-3|15|NA|TRBJ2-5|NA
CASSLMGSSQETQYF
TGTGCCAGCAGCTTAATGGGCAGCTCCCAAGAGACCCAGTACTTC
>TRBV29-1|13|NA|TRBJ2-5|NA
CSVQGRVSETQYF
TGCAGCGTACAGGGTAGGGTTTCAGAGACCCAGTACTTC
>TRBV6-1|16|TRBD1|TRBJ2-5|NA
CASSEAGTGYGETQYF
TGTGCCAGCAGTGAAGCGGGGACAGGGTACGGAGAGACCCAGTACTTC
>TRBV7-8|15|TRBD1|TRBJ2-7|once
CASSFATGGSYEQYF
TGTGCCAGCAGCTTTGCGACAGGGGGGTCCTACGAGCAGTACTTC